These T cell receptor beta chains were read from a single sample in a study of T cells after yellow fever vaccination. TCRdb reprocessed the 5' RACE reads with MiXCR, giving one entry per CDR3 protein. The sample holds approximately 110,000 distinct CDR3 sequences, 7.4% seen once. The sequencing used CD4+ T cells sorted from PBMCs, collected less than 11 days after the first yellow fever vaccination. These receptors came from a man between 18 and 35 years old who received the YFV17D yellow fever vaccine. Each CDR3 is given with its conserved first and last residue. A D gene is named only where the DNA matches it firmly. Size tells how often a clone was seen (once, few, many) or the class of an expanded clone, and some rows leave it out.

cdr3_length: 17
clone_size: many
v_call: TRBV6-4
d_call: TRBD2
j_call: TRBJ2-4
cdr3_nt: TGTGCCACCGGACTAGCGGGGGGGCCGTGGTCCAAAAACATTCAGTACTTC
cdr3_aa: CATGLAGGPWSKNIQYF

cdr3_length: 14
clone_size: many
v_call: TRBV24-1
d_call: NA
j_call: TRBJ1-2
cdr3_nt: TGTGCCACCAGTGAAGCCACAGGGAATCGTGGCTACACCTTC
cdr3_aa: CATSEATGNRGYTF

cdr3_length: 15
clone_size: few
v_call: TRBV4-2
d_call: TRBD2
j_call: TRBJ2-3
cdr3_nt: TGTGCCAGCAGCCTACCGGGACTAGGAGGGGATACGCAGTATTTT
cdr3_aa: CASSLPGLGGDTQYF

cdr3_length: 14
clone_size: many
v_call: TRBV7-2
d_call: NA
j_call: TRBJ2-7
cdr3_nt: TGTGCCAGCAGCTTAGCGCTAGTGGAGGACGAGCAGTACTTC
cdr3_aa: CASSLALVEDEQYF

cdr3_length: 15
clone_size: few
v_call: TRBV4-1
d_call: NA
j_call: TRBJ2-1
cdr3_nt: TGCGCCAGCAGCCCAGGCGGCGAACCGGACAATGAGCAGTTCTTC
cdr3_aa: CASSPGGEPDNEQFF

cdr3_length: 14
clone_size: NA
v_call: TRBV4-2
d_call: NA
j_call: TRBJ1-6
cdr3_nt: TGTGCCAGCAGCCAAGGAGGGGGGGGTTCACCCCTCCACTTT
cdr3_aa: CASSQGGGGSPLHF

cdr3_length: 14
clone_size: many
v_call: TRBV10-3
d_call: NA
j_call: TRBJ2-7
cdr3_nt: TGTGCCATCCGATCCGGCGGGTTAACCTACGAGCAGTACTTC
cdr3_aa: CAIRSGGLTYEQYF

cdr3_length: 13
clone_size: many
v_call: TRBV12-3/TRBV12-4
d_call: TRBD1
j_call: TRBJ1-2
cdr3_nt: TGTGCCAGCACGGAGGGGGCGTGGGATGGCTACACCTTC
cdr3_aa: CASTEGAWDGYTF

cdr3_length: 15
clone_size: NA
v_call: TRBV6-2/TRBV6-3
d_call: NA
j_call: TRBJ2-3
cdr3_nt: TGTGCCAGCAGACCCGGACTCACTAGCACAGATACGCAGTATTTT
cdr3_aa: CASRPGLTSTDTQYF

cdr3_length: 15
clone_size: many
v_call: TRBV19
d_call: TRBD1
j_call: TRBJ1-2
cdr3_nt: TGTGCCAGTAGCCCCTCCGGACAGGGATCGCGGGGCTACACCTTC
cdr3_aa: CASSPSGQGSRGYTF

cdr3_length: 14
clone_size: many
v_call: TRBV20-1
d_call: TRBD1
j_call: TRBJ1-1
cdr3_nt: TGCAGTGCCCCAAATCCACAGGGGCCCACTGAAGCTTTCTTT
cdr3_aa: CSAPNPQGPTEAFF

cdr3_length: 16
clone_size: many
v_call: TRBV7-8
d_call: NA
j_call: TRBJ1-1
cdr3_nt: TGTGCCAGCAGTCGATTTGAAAGGACGGGAAACACTGAAGCTTTCTTT
cdr3_aa: CASSRFERTGNTEAFF

cdr3_length: 15
clone_size: few
v_call: TRBV19
d_call: NA
j_call: TRBJ2-3
cdr3_nt: TGTGCCAGTGGGGGTGGGATGGCCCGTTTGGATACGCAGTATTTT
cdr3_aa: CASGGGMARLDTQYF

cdr3_length: 13
clone_size: many
v_call: TRBV6-5
d_call: NA
j_call: TRBJ2-2
cdr3_nt: TGTGCCAGCAGTTCATGGGATACCGGGGAGCTGTTTTTT
cdr3_aa: CASSSWDTGELFF

cdr3_length: 15
clone_size: few
v_call: TRBV27
d_call: NA
j_call: TRBJ1-5
cdr3_nt: TGTGCCAGCAGTTTGAGACAGACCGCGGGTCAGCCCCAGCATTTT
cdr3_aa: CASSLRQTAGQPQHF

cdr3_length: 14
clone_size: many
v_call: TRBV24-1
d_call: NA
j_call: TRBJ1-2
cdr3_nt: TGTGCCACCAGTGGAACCGGCCTCTCCTATGGCTACACCTTC
cdr3_aa: CATSGTGLSYGYTF

cdr3_length: 15
clone_size: few
v_call: TRBV9
d_call: NA
j_call: TRBJ2-5
cdr3_nt: TGTGCCAGCAGCATCACCGGGGATTCCCAAGAGACCCAGTACTTC
cdr3_aa: CASSITGDSQETQYF

cdr3_length: 13
clone_size: many
v_call: TRBV3-1
d_call: TRBD1
j_call: TRBJ1-1
cdr3_nt: TGTGCCAGCATGTCCTCAGGGGGCAGTGAAGCTTTCTTT
cdr3_aa: CASMSSGGSEAFF

cdr3_length: 13
clone_size: NA
v_call: TRBV5-5
d_call: NA
j_call: TRBJ1-6
cdr3_nt: TGTGCCAGCAGCTTAGCCCTAAATTCACCCCTCCATTTT
cdr3_aa: CASSLALNSPLHF

cdr3_length: 16
clone_size: many
v_call: TRBV6-1
d_call: NA
j_call: TRBJ2-3
cdr3_nt: TGTGCCAGCAGCCCTATGACTTTAATTAGCACAGATACGCAGTATTTT
cdr3_aa: CASSPMTLISTDTQYF

cdr3_length: 16
clone_size: NA
v_call: TRBV4-3
d_call: NA
j_call: TRBJ2-4
cdr3_nt: TGCGCCAGCAGCCAAGATCGGGCGGGCACCAAAAACATTCAGTACTTC
cdr3_aa: CASSQDRAGTKNIQYF

cdr3_length: 14
clone_size: many
v_call: TRBV7-2
d_call: NA
j_call: TRBJ2-3
cdr3_nt: TGTGCCAGCAGCCAACAACCGGGGGGCCAATCGCAGTATTTT
cdr3_aa: CASSQQPGGQSQYF

cdr3_length: 15
clone_size: many
v_call: TRBV5-4
d_call: NA
j_call: TRBJ1-2
cdr3_nt: TGTGCCAGCAGCCCGTTGCTCACAGCTAACTATGGCTACACCTTC
cdr3_aa: CASSPLLTANYGYTF

cdr3_length: 16
clone_size: many
v_call: TRBV12-3/TRBV12-4
d_call: NA
j_call: TRBJ2-1
cdr3_nt: TGTGCCAGCAGTTTAACTACAGGGAAAATTGACAATGAGCAGTTCTTC
cdr3_aa: CASSLTTGKIDNEQFF

cdr3_length: 15
clone_size: many
v_call: TRBV6-5
d_call: NA
j_call: TRBJ2-5
cdr3_nt: TGTGCCAGCAATCCCGCCCGCGGGTCGAGGGAGACCCAGTACTTC
cdr3_aa: CASNPARGSRETQYF

cdr3_length: 14
clone_size: many
v_call: TRBV4-3
d_call: NA
j_call: TRBJ2-3
cdr3_nt: TGCGCCAGCAGCCATGGGGGTTTCACAGATACGCAGTATTTT
cdr3_aa: CASSHGGFTDTQYF

cdr3_length: 14
clone_size: many
v_call: TRBV7-2
d_call: TRBD2
j_call: TRBJ2-1
cdr3_nt: TGTGCCAGCAGCTCTAGCGGGGGAAGGAGTTGGCAGTTCTTC
cdr3_aa: CASSSSGGRSWQFF

cdr3_length: 13
clone_size: NA
v_call: TRBV18
d_call: NA
j_call: TRBJ2-2
cdr3_nt: TGTGCCAGCTCAGTTCGACAGTCCGGGGAGCTGTTTTTT
cdr3_aa: CASSVRQSGELFF

cdr3_length: 16
clone_size: many
v_call: TRBV20-1
d_call: TRBD2
j_call: TRBJ2-5
cdr3_nt: TGCAGTGCTAGAGATGGGGGGACTAGGCACCAAGAGACCCAGTACTTC
cdr3_aa: CSARDGGTRHQETQYF

cdr3_length: 13
clone_size: many
v_call: TRBV7-9
d_call: NA
j_call: TRBJ1-6
cdr3_nt: TGTGCCAGCAGCTTAGTAGACGGTTCACCCCTCCACTTT
cdr3_aa: CASSLVDGSPLHF

cdr3_length: 14
clone_size: many
v_call: TRBV4-3
d_call: NA
j_call: TRBJ2-3
cdr3_nt: TGCGCCAGCAGCCATAGCGAGCGGACAGATACGCAGTATTTT
cdr3_aa: CASSHSERTDTQYF

cdr3_length: 14
clone_size: many
v_call: TRBV20-1
d_call: TRBD1
j_call: TRBJ2-7
cdr3_nt: TGCAGTGCCCATCGCGGACAGGGGGCGGGAGAGCAGTACTTC
cdr3_aa: CSAHRGQGAGEQYF

cdr3_length: 17
clone_size: many
v_call: TRBV19
d_call: TRBD2
j_call: TRBJ2-2
cdr3_nt: TGTGCCAGTAACCTACGTAGTCTAGCGGGGCGATCCGGGGAGCTGTTTTTT
cdr3_aa: CASNLRSLAGRSGELFF

cdr3_length: 13
clone_size: many
v_call: TRBV12-5
d_call: NA
j_call: TRBJ2-3
cdr3_nt: TGTGCTAGTGGTTTGGTAGGAGGAGAGGCGCAGTATTTT
cdr3_aa: CASGLVGGEAQYF

cdr3_length: 12
clone_size: many
v_call: TRBV7-2
d_call: NA
j_call: TRBJ2-3
cdr3_nt: TGTGCCAGCAGGCGGTGGACAGATACGCAGTATTTT
cdr3_aa: CASRRWTDTQYF

cdr3_length: 16
clone_size: many
v_call: TRBV20-1
d_call: NA
j_call: TRBJ2-1
cdr3_nt: TGCAGTGCTAGTGCCGGCGGGGTTGCTACGCAGGATGAGCAGTTCTTC
cdr3_aa: CSASAGGVATQDEQFF

cdr3_length: 12
clone_size: many
v_call: TRBV20-1
d_call: NA
j_call: TRBJ1-2
cdr3_nt: TGCAGTGCTGGGGGACCTAGCTATGGCTACACCTTC
cdr3_aa: CSAGGPSYGYTF

cdr3_length: 16
clone_size: many
v_call: TRBV5-6
d_call: TRBD2
j_call: TRBJ2-3
cdr3_nt: TGTGCCAGCAGCTTGAGAGCGGGGGCGACCACAGATACGCAGTATTTT
cdr3_aa: CASSLRAGATTDTQYF

cdr3_length: 14
clone_size: few
v_call: TRBV29-1
d_call: NA
j_call: TRBJ1-5
cdr3_nt: TGCAGCGTTGCCTGGGGGCTTAGCAATCAGCCCCAGCATTTT
cdr3_aa: CSVAWGLSNQPQHF

cdr3_length: 14
clone_size: many
v_call: TRBV10-3
d_call: NA
j_call: TRBJ1-5
cdr3_nt: TGTGCCATCAGCCCCGTTGGGGGCAGTCAGCCCCAGCATTTT
cdr3_aa: CAISPVGGSQPQHF

cdr3_length: 14
clone_size: many
v_call: TRBV5-1
d_call: NA
j_call: TRBJ2-2
cdr3_nt: TGCGCCAGCAGCTTAAGAAGGGCAGGAGGGGAGCTGTTTTTT
cdr3_aa: CASSLRRAGGELFF

cdr3_length: 13
clone_size: many
v_call: TRBV4-3
d_call: NA
j_call: TRBJ2-7
cdr3_nt: TGCGCCAGCAGCGCCGACAGGTCCTACGAGCAGTACTTC
cdr3_aa: CASSADRSYEQYF